The TCR beta chain described here comes from a study of low-dose radiotherapy and immunotherapy resistance in tumors. Looking at the study overall: Individuals in Cohort 2 had 1 Gy per fraction every two weeks, adding up to 13 Gy over 26 weeks.

First-strand cDNA used TRAV- and TRBV-specific primers, covering alpha and beta chains. Amplification, which lasted approximately 20 PCR cycles, used a constant-region primer and V-primer adapter to amplify TCRs. MiXCR, run by TCRdb on the reads, gives a single entry per CDR3 protein. The sample contains 39,000 or so distinct CDR3 sequences, less than 25% of which appear only once. Indicated time point: after trial treatment. Sample treatment: LDRT plus nivolumab, ipilimumab, low-dose cyclophosphamide and aspirin (RACIN trial). Specimen: PBMCs, collected after low-dose radiotherapy plus immunotherapy. The sequence was obtained from a female donor with ovarian cancer.

CDR3 DNA sequence: TGTGCCAGCAGCCTTCCACAGGGGTGGGATGAGCAGTTCTTC. Translation: CASSLPQGWDEQFF. The chain links TRBV28 to TRBJ2-1, with 7 bases matching TRBD1. This CDR3 has 14 amino acids. Germline values: CDR1 MDHEN, CDR2 SYDVKM. With V trimmed by 6 bases and J by 8 bases, 10 bases remained unmatched.